The next 14 T cell receptor beta chains were all read from a single sample in a study of T-cell reconstitution after alpha-beta-depleted transplantation in children. Researchers prepared the TCRbeta library using unique molecular identifiers, the study reports. TCRdb reanalysed the PCR reads using MiXCR and keeps one entry per CDR3 protein. The sample gives fewer than 95,000 distinct CDR3 sequences, approximately 12% of which show up once; approximately 15% is in the top ten. The sample here was PBMCs from the stem cell graft donor, taken from the stem cell graft. Receptors originate from a human donor who donated a stem cell graft to a child with inherited bone marrow failure.

This clonotype was seen many times. The chain uses TRBV7-2 and TRBJ2-3; D remains ambiguous. Looked up from germline, CDR1 is SGHTA and CDR2 is FQGNSA. CDR3 length equals 13 residues. Between the trimmed V and J ends, which lost 1 base and 2 bases, there was a span of 4 bases. Written as DNA, the CDR3 is TGTGCCAGCAGCTTAGGCTTCACAGATACGCAGTATTTT. Protein product: CASSLGFTDTQYF.

This clonotype came up many times. This rearrangement joins TRBV6-2 or TRBV6-3 to TRBJ1-5; unclear D gene. The V gene lost 8 bases and the J gene lost 5 bases, with 16 bases spanning the gap. Germline values: CDR1 MNHEY, CDR2 SVGEGT. The CDR3 loop spans 14 amino acids. The CDR3: CASWTSWKDQPQHF. CDR3 nucleotide sequence: TGTGCCAGCTGGACCTCCTGGAAGGATCAGCCCCAGCATTTT.

This clonotype was recorded many times. This chain uses TRBV7-2 with TRBJ2-1, with 8 bases lining up with TRBD1. Germline lookup yields CDR1 SGHTA and CDR2 FQGNSA. The CDR3 is 15 residues long. J was trimmed by 2 bases and V by 2 bases; bases with no gene match: 2. In DNA form, the CDR3 reads TGTGCCAGCAGCTTACTGACAGGGGCCTACAATGAGCAGTTCTTC. Translated: CASSLLTGAYNEQFF.

This clonotype showed up many times. The chain couples TRBV7-2 to TRBJ2-2; D is tentatively TRBD1 or TRBD2 (5 bases each). Per germline, CDR1 SGHTA and CDR2 FQGNSA. V lost 11 bases and J lost 6, with 19 bases in between. The CDR3 extends over 14 amino acids. The CDR3 region has the DNA TGTGCCTCAGGGAGAAACCTGTTCGCCGGGGAGCTGTTTTTT. This sequence encodes CASGRNLFAGELFF.

This clonotype appeared many times. The V call is TRBV5-1, the J call TRBJ1-6, with 8 positions matching TRBD1. Germline values: CDR1 SGHRS, CDR2 YFSETQ. The CDR3 has 16 residues. Trimming removed 2 bases from V and 7 bases from J; junction bases left unmatched: 8. CDR3 protein: CASSFVGQESNSPLHF. CDR3 DNA: TGCGCCAGCAGCTTTGTGGGACAGGAGAGCAATTCACCCCTCCACTTT.

CDR3 in DNA: TGTGCCAGCTCACCTCGGCAGGATCTGGATGGCTACACCTTC. Its translation: CASSPRQDLDGYTF. V usage is TRBV18 and J usage is TRBJ1-2, with D unclear. This CDR3 contains 14 residues. CDR1 and CDR2 from the germline V gene are KGHSH and LQKENI. Trimming removed 3 bases at V and 6 bases at J, with 14 bases between.

This clonotype was seen many times. The V gene is TRBV2, the J gene TRBJ1-6; 7 nucleotides line up with TRBD1. Germline V gene data show CDR1 as SNHLY and CDR2 as FYNNEI. Trimming took 7 bases from V and 5 from J; bases not matched to a gene: 8. The CDR3 spans 15 residues. The CDR3 loop is CASKQGDVDNSPLHF. The CDR3 nucleotides read TGTGCCAGCAAGCAGGGGGACGTAGATAATTCACCCCTCCACTTT.

This clonotype has ten or more counts. The gene calls are TRBV12-3 or TRBV12-4 and TRBJ2-7; 8 bases are shared with TRBD2. V dropped 4 bases and J dropped 3; count of bases not matched to a gene: 5. This CDR3 has 14 residues. The CDR3 coding sequence is TGTGCCAGCAGTTACCTGACTAGCGACTACGAGCAGTACTTC. This gives the protein CASSYLTSDYEQYF.

The V and J genes are TRBV4-3 and TRBJ1-1; tentative D call: TRBD1 (5 bases). Trimming pared 4 bases from V and 7 bases from J, leaving 13 bases between. CDR3 length: 13 residues. CDR1 and CDR2 from the germline V gene are LGHNA and YSLEER. The CDR3 is CASSRRGDGEAFF. The CDR3 DNA reads as TGCGCCAGCAGCCGACGAGGGGACGGTGAAGCTTTCTTT.

This clonotype was counted ten times or more. The V gene is TRBV5-1, the J gene TRBJ1-5; TRBD1 agrees at 7 bases. The CDR3 runs to 14 residues. J was trimmed by 2 bases and V by 4 bases; bases with no gene match: 3. In germline, CDR1 is SGHRS, CDR2 YFSETQ. CDR3 DNA: TGCGCCAGCAGCCCCACAGGGGGCAATCAGCCCCAGCATTTT. Translated, it gives CASSPTGGNQPQHF. The full variable domain, in which reference TRBV5-1 and TRBJ1-5 provide the parts outside the CDR3, is KAGVTQTPRYLIKTRGQQVTLSCSPISGHRSVSWYQQTPGQGLQFLFEYFSETQRNKGNFPGRFSGRQFSNSRSEMNVSTLELGDSALYLCASSPTGGNQPQHFGDGTRLSIL.

This clonotype came up many times. The chain employs TRBV7-9 and TRBJ1-2; no clear D gene. V lost 5 bases and J lost 4, with 20 bases in between. Germline CDR1 SEHNR, CDR2 FQNEAQ (reference sequence). This CDR3 region has 16 residues. The CDR3 region has the DNA TGTGCCAGCAGCCCGTCATTCGGAGGGCTGGGCTATGGCTACACCTTC. Protein sequence: CASSPSFGGLGYGYTF.

The rearrangement uses TRBV3-1 and TRBJ1-1; 7 nucleotides align to TRBD1. Germline V gene sequence: CDR1 LGHDT, CDR2 YNNKEL (reference sequence). V shed 6 bases and J 4 bases; nucleotides not matched to a gene: 11. The CDR3 runs to 15 residues. The CDR3: CASRTKTGMGTEAFF. Written as DNA, the CDR3 is TGTGCCAGCAGAACCAAGACAGGGATGGGCACTGAAGCTTTCTTT. The variable domain in full, with the rest retrieved from reference TRBV3-1 and TRBJ1-1, is DTAVSQTPKYLVTQMGNDKSIKCEQNLGHDTMYWYKQDSKKFLKIMFSYNNKELIINETVPNRFSPKSPDKAHLNLHINSLELGDSAVYFCASRTKTGMGTEAFFGQGTRLTVV.

This clonotype showed up just once. The J gene is TRBJ2-3, the V gene TRBV7-9; 9 bases are a match to TRBD2. J lost 5 bases, V lost 5 bases, and 11 bases had no gene match. Germline CDR1 SEHNR, CDR2 FQNEAQ (reference sequence). This CDR3 is built from 16 residues. CDR3: CASSRPLGRGGDTQYF. The CDR3 nucleotides read TGTGCCAGCAGCCGTCCATTAGGGCGGGGGGGAGATACGCAGTATTTT.

This clonotype was observed a few times. This rearrangement joins TRBV19 to TRBJ1-1; D remains unclear. The length of the CDR3 is 13 residues. Trimming took 4 bases from V and 0 from J, leaving 6 bases between them. Looked up from germline, CDR1 is LNHDA and CDR2 is SQIVND (reference sequence). The CDR3 sequence: CASSSELNTEAFF. CDR3 in DNA: TGTGCCAGTAGTAGCGAACTGAACACTGAAGCTTTCTTT. Variable domain in full (rest from reference TRBV19 and TRBJ1-1): DGGITQSPKYLFRKEGQNVTLSCEQNLNHDAMYWYRQDPGQGLRLIYYSQIVNDFQKGDIAEGYSVSREKKESFPLTVTSAQKNPTAFYLCASSSELNTEAFFGQGTRLTVV.